In its sample, the clone carrying this TCR beta chain was seen once. This sample stems from a study of shared clonotypes between healthy human individuals. Sequencing was performed with immunoSEQ multiplex PCR; in TCRdb, only in-frame clones are kept and a portion is missing. The sample includes roughly 2,500,000 clones, 90% to 95% of them seen just once. Naive CD45RA+ and memory CD45RA-negative subsets were split from CD4+ cells. V was pared by 3 bases and J by 1 base, with 9 bases between. This CDR3 has 14 residues. CDR1 KGHSH and CDR2 LQKENI come from the germline V gene. This chain joins TRBV18 and TRBJ1-1; weak D call: TRBD1 (6 bases). Material for sequencing was naive CD4+ T cells from PBMCs. The sample's subset: CD45RA+ positively selected. The receptor was isolated from a man aged 18 to 30 in good health. Some clones in this sample may be carry-over from other donors' samples. CDR3 in DNA: TGTGCCAGCTCACCGGGGGCGCCGAACACTGAAGCTTTCTTT. It specifies CASSPGAPNTEAFF.